The present T cell receptor beta chain was sequenced within a study of control samples from healthy donors and cancer patients. CDR3 length: 13 amino acids. The V segment lost 6 bases and the J segment 1 base; nucleotides outside the gene matches: 5. In germline, CDR1 is SQVTM, CDR2 ANQGSEA. Assay used: immunoSEQ multiplex PCR; TCRdb lists only in-frame clones, some missing. The sample gives roughly 100,000 clones, approximately 83% of which show up once; approximately 13% is in the top ten. This chain connects TRBV29-1 to TRBJ1-1; 7 bases line up with TRBD1. Material: blood. The origin of this receptor is a woman in her forties or fifties in good health. The CDR3, as DNA: TGCAGCGTCGGAGACAGGGAGAACACTGAAGCTTTCTTT. This sequence encodes CSVGDRENTEAFF.